Listed here are 21 T cell receptor beta chains from one sample, sequenced in a study of T cells after yellow fever vaccination. TCRdb reprocessed the 5' RACE reads via MiXCR and lists one record per CDR3 protein. The data hold hundreds of thousands of distinct CDR3 sequences, with about 6% observed a single time. This sample comprised PBMCs, obtained 5 days after the yellow fever booster vaccination. Receptors were obtained from a man younger than 40 who received the YFV17D yellow fever vaccine.

Many counts were recorded for this clonotype. The chain's CDR3 is CSSWDRTDGTDTQYF. In DNA form, the CDR3 reads TGCAGCTCCTGGGACAGGACTGATGGCACAGATACGCAGTATTTT. The gene calls are TRBV29-1 and TRBJ2-3; 8 bases line up with TRBD1. Germline V gene lookup returns CDR1 SQVTM and CDR2 ANQGSEA. Trimming removed 8 bases from V and 1 base from J; junction bases left unmatched: 11. The CDR3 is 15 residues long.

V and J are TRBV7-9 and TRBJ2-7; 8 bases line up with TRBD1. With 6 bases clipped from V and 5 bases from J, the junction kept 15 bases outside the gene matches. The CDR3 length is 16 residues. Germline V gene lookup returns CDR1 SEHNR and CDR2 FQNEAQ (reference sequence). The DNA for the CDR3 is TGTGCCAGCAGTCTCCAGGGCAGGGGGCGCGGAAACGAGCAGTACTTC. This codes for CASSLQGRGRGNEQYF.

The table lists this clonotype with a few counts. V gene TRBV20-1 combines with J gene TRBJ1-2; D is undetermined. This CDR3 contains 12 residues. Trimming removed 0 bases from V and 8 bases from J, with 10 bases in between. Germline-derived CDR1 and CDR2 are DFQATT and SNEGSKA (reference sequence). The CDR3 DNA reads as TGCAGTGCTAGAGATATCCCCCTCGGCTACACCTTC. Its translation is CSARDIPLGYTF.

This clonotype has ten or more counts. The rearrangement uses TRBV29-1 and TRBJ1-1; D unresolved. This CDR3 comprises 11 residues. Trimming shortened V by 4 bases and J by 8 bases, and 11 bases separated the two germline ends. Germline assignment: CDR1 SQVTM and CDR2 ANQGSEA. The DNA for the CDR3 is TGCAGCGTTGTCGGCAGTTACGAAGCTTTCTTT. It is translated as CSVVGSYEAFF.

In its sample, this clonotype was seen many times. V and J are TRBV5-1 and TRBJ1-1; D is unclear. Germline lookup yields CDR1 SGHRS and CDR2 YFSETQ. The length of the CDR3 is 15 residues. Trimming left V 0 bases short and J 0 bases short, with 9 bases between. As DNA, the CDR3 is TGCGCCAGCAGCTTGGAGGCAGACATGAACACTGAAGCTTTCTTT. Protein sequence: CASSLEADMNTEAFF.

The genes are TRBV28 and TRBJ2-7, with no clear D. From germline, CDR1 is MDHEN and CDR2 SYDVKM. Trimming took off 5 bases at V and 4 bases at J, with 9 bases between the two ends. The CDR3 contains 12 residues. The CDR3 region has the DNA TGTGCCAGCAGTCCACCCTTTTACGAGCAGTACTTC. This encodes CASSPPFYEQYF. Full variable domain (missing parts from reference TRBV28 and TRBJ2-7): DVKVTQSSRYLVKRTGEKVFLECVQDMDHENMFWYRQDPGLGLRLIYFSYDVKMKEKGDIPEGYSVSREKKERFSLILESASTNQTSMYLCASSPPFYEQYFGPGTRLTVT.

This clonotype occurred a few times. The chain is built from TRBV7-2 and TRBJ2-7, with a tentative D call TRBD2 (6 bases). The CDR3 extends over 16 amino acids. The V and J ends lost 1 base and 3 bases respectively, with 16 bases between them. Germline V gene data show CDR1 as SGHTA and CDR2 as FQGNSA. Here the CDR3 reads CASSLGSGQSRYEQYF. CDR3 DNA sequence: TGTGCCAGCAGCTTAGGTAGCGGTCAAAGCCGCTACGAGCAGTACTTC.

This clonotype was seen at least ten times. The J gene is TRBJ2-7, the V gene TRBV7-6, with D possibly TRBD2 on 6 matching bases. Trimming removed 1 base at V and 3 bases at J, with 19 bases between. From germline, CDR1 is SGHVS and CDR2 FNYEAQ. The CDR3 is 17 residues long. The CDR3 DNA is TGTGCCAGCAGCTTAGTAGATGACAACAGACTAGGCTACGAGCAGTACTTC. Translated: CASSLVDDNRLGYEQYF.

This clonotype showed up many times. Here the CDR3 reads CASSLWGTSLNEQFF. The CDR3 DNA reads TGTGCCAGCAGTTTGTGGGGTACTAGTCTCAATGAGCAGTTCTTC. The chain uses TRBV12-3 or TRBV12-4 and TRBJ2-1; a possible D gene is TRBD2 (5 bases). The CDR3 spans 15 residues. V gave up 3 bases and J gave up 6 bases, with 15 bases separating them.

This clonotype occurred many times. The V gene is TRBV5-1, the J gene TRBJ2-7; TRBD2 matches 9 bases. This CDR3 has 16 amino acids. In germline, CDR1 is SGHRS, CDR2 YFSETQ. V was pared by 1 base and J by 5 bases, with 10 bases of the junction left unmatched. In DNA form, the CDR3 reads TGCGCCAGCAGCTTGAGTGCGGGACTAGCTATCCACGAGCAGTACTTC. Translation: CASSLSAGLAIHEQYF.

V usage is TRBV6-2 or TRBV6-3 and J usage is TRBJ2-1; D uncertain. Between the trimmed V and J ends, which lost 8 bases and 0 bases, there was a span of 17 bases. Germline CDR1 is MNHEY and CDR2 is SVGEGT. This CDR3 region has 16 residues. The chain's CDR3 is CASGQPDWYSYNEQFF. CDR3 bases: TGTGCCAGCGGGCAGCCTGACTGGTACTCCTACAATGAGCAGTTCTTC.

This clonotype was counted at least ten times. This chain joins TRBV7-2 and TRBJ1-1; no firm D call. V was cut by 1 base and J by 4 bases, with 10 bases left in between. The CDR3 is 14 residues long. Germline CDR1 and CDR2: SGHTA and FQGNSA. CDR3 nucleotide sequence: TGTGCCAGCAGCTTAGTGGGGAGGAGCACTGAAGCTTTCTTT. Its translation is CASSLVGRSTEAFF.

The V call is TRBV29-1, the J call TRBJ2-5; weak D call: TRBD2 (5 bases). Trimming stripped 0 bases from V and 7 bases from J, with 21 bases between. Germline V gene sequence: CDR1 SQVTM, CDR2 ANQGSEA. This CDR3 is built from 16 residues. CDR3 coding DNA: TGCAGCGTTGAAGATCTTGGAGGACGCCGGGTTGGGACCCAGTACTTC. It encodes CSVEDLGGRRVGTQYF.

This clonotype was detected only a few times. CDR3 in amino acids: CASRPRGGASYEQYF. DNA for the CDR3: TGTGCCAGCAGGCCAAGGGGGGGGGCGTCCTACGAGCAGTACTTC. This chain joins TRBV27 and TRBJ2-7, with TRBD2 as a possible D gene (7 bases). The germline V gene encodes CDR1 MNHEY and CDR2 SMNVEV (reference sequence). The CDR3 is 15 residues long. V was clipped by 6 bases and J by 1 base, with 16 bases between them.

A few counts support this clonotype. This sequence joins TRBV7-9 and TRBJ2-7; TRBD2 agrees at 7 bases. J gave up 2 bases and V 5 bases, and 9 bases lay outside the gene matches. CDR1 and CDR2 from the germline V gene are SEHNR and FQNEAQ (reference sequence). This CDR3 comprises 15 residues. The CDR3 DNA reads TGTGCCAGCAGCCTTGAGGGAGGGGTTGCCTACGAGCAGTACTTC. Its translation: CASSLEGGVAYEQYF.

This clonotype turned up a few times. This rearrangement joins TRBV5-1 to TRBJ2-1; 16 nucleotides align to TRBD2. The ends lost 4 bases at V and 8 bases at J; junction bases unmatched: 15. Germline V CDR1 and CDR2: SGHRS, YFSETQ. The CDR3 extends over 19 amino acids. The DNA of the CDR3 is TGCGCCAGCAGCACCGGGACTAGCGGGAGGGCCTCCAGAAAGGATGAGCAGTTCTTC. Its protein product is CASSTGTSGRASRKDEQFF.

In this sample, this clonotype turned up many times. The rearrangement links TRBV20-1 to TRBJ2-3; TRBD2 matches at 7 bases. CDR3 size: 15 residues. V gave up 7 bases and J gave up 0 bases; unmatched junction bases: 10. Per germline, CDR1 DFQATT and CDR2 SNEGSKA (reference sequence). The CDR3 loop reads CSVTGRGSSTDTQYF. The CDR3 DNA is TGCAGTGTGACGGGGAGGGGAAGTAGCACAGATACGCAGTATTTT.

The V and J genes are TRBV14 and TRBJ2-3; D might be TRBD2 (5 bases). Germline V CDR1 and CDR2: SGHDN, FVKESK. The V and J ends lost 5 bases and 0 bases respectively, with 18 bases between them. This CDR3 has 17 residues. The CDR3 DNA sequence: TGTGCCAGCAGCTCCCGGGGTACGGGCCCTAGCACAGATACGCAGTATTTT. Amino acid sequence: CASSSRGTGPSTDTQYF.

This clonotype has a count of ten or more. CDR3 in amino acids: CASSKYPGNTIYF. CDR3 nucleotides: TGTGCCAGCAGCAAATACCCTGGAAACACCATATATTTT. The chain couples TRBV12-3 or TRBV12-4 to TRBJ1-3; D call uncertain. V was clipped by 6 bases and J by 2 bases, with 8 bases between them. The CDR3 extends over 13 amino acids.

Ten or more counts support this clonotype. The chain employs TRBV7-3 and TRBJ2-2; 8 bases are a match to TRBD1. CDR1 is SGHTA, CDR2 FQGTGA, per germline. V lost 2 bases to trimming and J lost 6 bases; unmatched junction nucleotides: 2. This CDR3 region has 14 residues. The CDR3 region has the DNA TGTGCCAGCAGCTTACAGGGGGCAGCCGGGGAGCTGTTTTTT. Its protein is CASSLQGAAGELFF.

This clonotype was detected ten times or more. The V call is TRBV2, the J call TRBJ2-5; no definite D call. CDR3 length: 12 amino acids. Germline assignment: CDR1 SNHLY and CDR2 FYNNEI. V lost 8 bases to trimming and J lost 5 bases, with 12 bases between them. The CDR3, as DNA: TGTGCCAGCGACTCGGTTGCTGAGACCCAGTACTTC. Its protein is CASDSVAETQYF.